The 5 T cell receptor beta chains below come from one sample, sequenced in a study of T cell responses to AZD1222 COVID-19 vaccine. Repertoires were generated with immunoSEQ multiplex PCR, while TCRdb's copy carries only in-frame clones and drops some. The sample lists some 120,000 clones, 88% occurring once. Sequencing was performed on peripheral blood, taken on day 0 of AZD1222 vaccination. These receptors all come from an adult in good health.

The chain couples TRBV4-3 to TRBJ2-7, with D possibly being TRBD1 (6 bases). CDR3 size: 13 residues. The ends were cut back, 0 bases at V and 6 bases at J, with 9 bases in the middle. Germline CDR1 is LGHNA and CDR2 is YSLEER. The chain's CDR3 is CASSQEGGGEQYF. In DNA form, the CDR3 reads TGCGCCAGCAGCCAAGAAGGGGGTGGCGAGCAGTACTTC.

This clone was found once. This rearrangement joins TRBV11-2 to TRBJ2-4; D perhaps matches TRBD1 (6 bases). The CDR3 runs to 17 residues. CDR1 SGHAT and CDR2 FQNNGV come from the germline V gene. The V end was cut by 3 bases, the J end by 0 bases, with 15 bases between. The CDR3 coding sequence is TGTGCCAGCAGCTTTGCGACAGGCGAGATAGCCAAAAACATTCAGTACTTC. Its protein is CASSFATGEIAKNIQYF.

The chain is built from TRBV29-1 and TRBJ2-1; perhaps TRBD1 as D (5 bases). This CDR3 region has 14 residues. V lost 7 bases and J 3 bases, leaving 16 bases between the germline ends. Looked up from germline, CDR1 is SQVTM and CDR2 is ANQGSEA. CDR3 sequence reads: CSAGDGALYNEQFF. The CDR3 DNA reads TGCAGCGCAGGAGATGGGGCTCTCTACAATGAGCAGTTCTTC.

The chain couples TRBV27 to TRBJ2-5; tentatively, D is TRBD1 (5 bases). V lost 5 bases to trimming and J lost 0 bases, with 10 bases between them. The length of the CDR3 is 14 residues. Germline loops: CDR1 MNHEY, CDR2 SMNVEV (reference sequence). The CDR3 sequence is CASSPTEHQETQYF. The DNA of the CDR3 is TGTGCCAGCAGTCCGACAGAGCACCAAGAGACCCAGTACTTC.

This clone was counted only a few times. The J gene is TRBJ2-7, the V gene TRBV19; 7 bases map to TRBD1. The CDR3 has 15 amino acids. J was trimmed by 3 bases and V by 1 base; bases with no gene match: 6. CDR1 LNHDA and CDR2 SQIVND come from the germline V gene (reference sequence). CDR3 bases: TGTGCCAGTAGTATAGGGGGACAGTTCCTCTACGAGCAGTACTTC. It is translated as CASSIGGQFLYEQYF.